This entry describes one T cell receptor beta chain. What it binds is not known. The sample is drawn from a study of radiation and T cells in renal cell carcinoma. At the level of the study: Nephrectomy followed 15 Gy stereotactic body radiation by 4 weeks.

CDR3 length equals 15 residues. Trimming took off 4 bases at V and 3 bases at J, with 13 bases between the two ends. Germline V gene data show CDR1 as MDHEN and CDR2 as SYDVKM. Sample time point: blood 2 weeks post-SBRT. Noted treatment: 15 Gy SBRT to primary tumor, nephrectomy 4 weeks later. Radiation-treated patients gave blood at baseline, week 2 and week 4. Overall study results and limits: Baseline intratumoral clonotype presence is unknown without pretreatment biopsies. From baseline, blood top tumor clonotypes peaked at 2 weeks post-radiation.

The data were produced by immunoSEQ multiplex PCR, yet TCRdb's version contains in-frame clones alone and is incomplete. The sample shows about 120,000 clones, about four fifths of them seen only once. The chain couples TRBV28 to TRBJ1-5; D call uncertain. The clonotype originates from a man aged 50 to 59 with renal cell carcinoma. Specimen: blood, collected from a patient whose treatment included radiotherapy and nephrectomy. The CDR3 DNA is TGTGCCAGCAGTTCCCCGGGAAGGAACAATCAGCCCCAGCATTTT. Translation gives CASSSPGRNNQPQHF.